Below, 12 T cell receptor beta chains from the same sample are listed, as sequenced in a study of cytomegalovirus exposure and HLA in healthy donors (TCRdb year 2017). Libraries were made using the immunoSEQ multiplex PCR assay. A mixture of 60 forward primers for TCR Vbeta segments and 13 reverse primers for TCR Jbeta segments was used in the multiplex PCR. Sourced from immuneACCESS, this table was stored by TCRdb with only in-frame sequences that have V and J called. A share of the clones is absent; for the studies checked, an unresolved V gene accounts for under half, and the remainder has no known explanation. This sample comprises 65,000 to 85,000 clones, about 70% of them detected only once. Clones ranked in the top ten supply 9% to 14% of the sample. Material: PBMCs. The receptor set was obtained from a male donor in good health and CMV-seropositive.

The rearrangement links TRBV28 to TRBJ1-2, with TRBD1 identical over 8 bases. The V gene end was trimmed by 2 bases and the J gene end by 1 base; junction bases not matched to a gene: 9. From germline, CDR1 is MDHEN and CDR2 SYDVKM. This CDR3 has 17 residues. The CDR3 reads CASSLDLGQGVNYGYTF. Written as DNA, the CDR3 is TGTGCCAGCAGTTTAGACCTCGGACAGGGAGTTAACTATGGCTACACCTTC.

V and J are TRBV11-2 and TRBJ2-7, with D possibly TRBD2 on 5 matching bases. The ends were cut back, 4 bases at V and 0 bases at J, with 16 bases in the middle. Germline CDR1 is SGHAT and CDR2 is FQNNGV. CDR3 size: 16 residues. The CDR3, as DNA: TGTGCCAGCAGCTACCAAATGACTACAAGCTCCTACGAGCAGTACTTC. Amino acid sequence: CASSYQMTTSSYEQYF. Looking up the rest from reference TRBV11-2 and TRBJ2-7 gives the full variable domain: EAGVAQSPRYKIIEKRQSVAFWCNPISGHATLYWYQQILGQGPKLLIQFQNNGVVDDSQLPKDRFSAERLKGVDSTLKIQPAKLEDSAVYLCASSYQMTTSSYEQYFGPGTRLTVT.

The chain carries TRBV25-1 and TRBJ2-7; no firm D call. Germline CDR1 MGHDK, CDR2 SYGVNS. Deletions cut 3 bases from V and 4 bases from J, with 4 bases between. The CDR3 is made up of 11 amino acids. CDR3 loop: CASSESYEQYF. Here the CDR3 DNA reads TGTGCCAGCAGTGAGAGTTACGAGCAGTACTTC.

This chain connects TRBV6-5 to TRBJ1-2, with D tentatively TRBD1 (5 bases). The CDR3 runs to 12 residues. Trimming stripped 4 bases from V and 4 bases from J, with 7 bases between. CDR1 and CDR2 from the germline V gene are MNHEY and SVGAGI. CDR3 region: CASSWGGYGYTF. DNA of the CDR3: TGTGCCAGCAGTTGGGGGGGCTATGGCTACACCTTC.

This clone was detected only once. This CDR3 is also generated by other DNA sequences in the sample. CDR3 sequence reads: CASSPRGNQNTEAFF. The CDR3 DNA sequence: TGTGCCAGCAGCCCGCGGGGGAACCAGAACACTGAAGCTTTCTTT. The chain uses TRBV9 and TRBJ1-1, with D possibly matching TRBD1 (5 bases). This CDR3 is built from 15 residues. Looked up from germline, CDR1 is SGDLS and CDR2 is YYNGEE. Trimming shortened V by 4 bases and J by 1 base, and 14 bases separated the two germline ends.

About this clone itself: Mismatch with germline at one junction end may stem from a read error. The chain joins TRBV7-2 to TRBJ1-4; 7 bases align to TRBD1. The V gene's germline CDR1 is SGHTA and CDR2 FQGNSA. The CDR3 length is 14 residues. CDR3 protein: CASSFVTGTENLFF. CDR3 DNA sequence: TGTGCCAGCAGCTTTGTGACAGGGACAGAAAACCTGTTTTTT.

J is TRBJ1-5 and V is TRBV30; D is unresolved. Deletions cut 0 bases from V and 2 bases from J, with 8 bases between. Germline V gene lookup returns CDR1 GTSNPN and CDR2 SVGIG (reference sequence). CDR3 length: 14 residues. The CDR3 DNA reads TGTGCCTGGAGTGTGCAAGGAGGCAATCAGCCCCAGCATTTT. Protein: CAWSVQGGNQPQHF.

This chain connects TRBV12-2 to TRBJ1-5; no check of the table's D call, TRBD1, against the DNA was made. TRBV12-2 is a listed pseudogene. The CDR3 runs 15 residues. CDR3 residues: CASRSGQGGDQPQHF. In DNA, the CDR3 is TGTGCAAGTCGTAGTGGACAGGGGGGCGATCAGCCCCAGCATTTT.

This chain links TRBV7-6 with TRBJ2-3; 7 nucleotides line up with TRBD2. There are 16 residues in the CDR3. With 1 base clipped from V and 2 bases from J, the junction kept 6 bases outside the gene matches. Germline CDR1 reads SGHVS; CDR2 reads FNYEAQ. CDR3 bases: TGTGCCAGCAGCTTAGAGTCGGGGGGTTACACAGATACGCAGTATTTT. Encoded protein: CASSLESGGYTDTQYF.

The CDR3, as DNA: TGTGCCAGCAGTAAAGAAGATAGCGGGATTGGCACAGATACGCAGTATTTT. Translating gives CASSKEDSGIGTDTQYF. This chain links TRBV6-1 with TRBJ2-3, with 8 bases that match TRBD2. Germline-derived CDR1 and CDR2 are MNHNS and SASEGT. The J segment lost 1 base and the V segment lost 5 bases, leaving 11 bases of the junction unmatched. The CDR3 consists of 17 residues.

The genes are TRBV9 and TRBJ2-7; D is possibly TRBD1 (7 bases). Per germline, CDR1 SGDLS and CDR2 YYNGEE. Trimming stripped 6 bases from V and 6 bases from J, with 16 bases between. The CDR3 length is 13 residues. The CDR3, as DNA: TGTGCCAGCACGCCGGGGGACAGCAGCGAGCAGTACTTC. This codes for CASTPGDSSEQYF.

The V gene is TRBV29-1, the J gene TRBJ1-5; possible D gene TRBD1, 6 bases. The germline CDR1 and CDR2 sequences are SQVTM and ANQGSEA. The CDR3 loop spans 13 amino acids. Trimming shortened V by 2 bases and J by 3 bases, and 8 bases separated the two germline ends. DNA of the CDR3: TGCAGCGTTGAACCAGGGGTCAATCAGCCCCAGCATTTT. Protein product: CSVEPGVNQPQHF.